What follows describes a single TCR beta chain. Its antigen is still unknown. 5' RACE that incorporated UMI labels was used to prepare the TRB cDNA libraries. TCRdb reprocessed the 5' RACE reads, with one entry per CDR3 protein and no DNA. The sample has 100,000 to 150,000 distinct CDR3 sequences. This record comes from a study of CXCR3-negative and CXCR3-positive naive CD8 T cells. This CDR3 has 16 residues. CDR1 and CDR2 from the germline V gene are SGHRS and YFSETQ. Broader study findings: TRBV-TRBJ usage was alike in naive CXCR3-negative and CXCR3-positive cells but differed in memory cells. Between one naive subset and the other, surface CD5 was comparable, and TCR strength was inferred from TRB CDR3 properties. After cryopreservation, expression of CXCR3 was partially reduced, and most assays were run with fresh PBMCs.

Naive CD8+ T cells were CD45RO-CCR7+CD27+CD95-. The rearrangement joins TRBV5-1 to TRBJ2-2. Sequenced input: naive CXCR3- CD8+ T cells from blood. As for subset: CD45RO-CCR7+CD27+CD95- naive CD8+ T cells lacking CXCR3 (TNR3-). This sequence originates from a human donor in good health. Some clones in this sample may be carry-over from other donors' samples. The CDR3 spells CASSSILGRNTGELFF. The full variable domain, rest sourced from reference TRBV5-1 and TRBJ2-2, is KAGVTQTPRYLIKTRGQQVTLSCSPISGHRSVSWYQQTPGQGLQFLFEYFSETQRNKGNFPGRFSGRQFSNSRSEMNVSTLELGDSALYLCASSSILGRNTGELFFGEGSRLTVL.